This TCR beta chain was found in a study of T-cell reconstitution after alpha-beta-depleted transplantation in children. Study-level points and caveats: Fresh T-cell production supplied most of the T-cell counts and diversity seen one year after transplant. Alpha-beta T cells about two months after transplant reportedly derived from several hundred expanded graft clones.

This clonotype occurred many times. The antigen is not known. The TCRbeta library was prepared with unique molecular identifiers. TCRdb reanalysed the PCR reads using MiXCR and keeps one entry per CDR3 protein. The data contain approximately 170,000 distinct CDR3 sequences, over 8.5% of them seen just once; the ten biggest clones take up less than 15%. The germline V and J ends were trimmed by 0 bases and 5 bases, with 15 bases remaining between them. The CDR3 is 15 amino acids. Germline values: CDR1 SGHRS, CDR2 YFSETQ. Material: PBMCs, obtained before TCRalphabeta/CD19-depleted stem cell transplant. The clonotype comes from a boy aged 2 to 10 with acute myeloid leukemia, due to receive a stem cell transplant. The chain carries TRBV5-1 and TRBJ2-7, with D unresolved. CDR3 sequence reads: CASSLDGLTSDEQYF. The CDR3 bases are TGCGCCAGCAGCTTGGATGGATTGACCTCGGACGAGCAGTACTTC. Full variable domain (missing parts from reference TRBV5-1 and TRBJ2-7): KAGVTQTPRYLIKTRGQQVTLSCSPISGHRSVSWYQQTPGQGLQFLFEYFSETQRNKGNFPGRFSGRQFSNSRSEMNVSTLELGDSALYLCASSLDGLTSDEQYFGPGTRLTVT.